This T cell receptor beta chain was sequenced in a study of beta chain features in type 1 diabetes. Germline CDR1 MNHEY, CDR2 SMNVEV (reference sequence). The CDR3 extends over 17 amino acids. The V and J ends lost 8 bases and 4 bases respectively, with 26 bases between them. The authors reverse transcribed all of the isolated RNA, so sequencing captured expressed TCRB transcripts. It was found that naive, central memory and regulatory T cell samples averaged about 3.4 million reads. Profiled with immunoSEQ multiplex PCR; TCRdb holds only in-frame clones, not every one. The sample holds hundreds of thousands of clones, roughly a sixth seen once. It was one heparinised blood draw, averaging about 120 mL, that each donor gave. Cells sorted by CD45RO/CCR7/CD25/CD127/CD95/CD27 comprised CD4+ naive, central memory, regulatory and stem cell-like memory cells.

V is TRBV27 and J is TRBJ1-1, with D perhaps matching TRBD1 (5 bases). This TCR derives from a man between 18 and 29 years old in good health. The sequenced sample was naive CD4+ T cells from blood. The CDR3, as DNA: TGTGCCAGCCTTCACGCGGGGTGGGGGACCCCGACCACTGAAGCTTTCTTT. As protein: CASLHAGWGTPTTEAFF.